This T cell receptor beta chain appears in the sequencing data of a study of T cells in Graves' hyperthyroidism and ophthalmopathy. Study as a whole: Peripheral blood specimens were obtained at initial diagnosis, prior to any treatment. Study-level findings and limits: Ophthalmopathy and stable hyperthyroidism were told apart by a 13 V-J model.

Graves' hyperthyroidism qualified as stable when ophthalmopathy did not progress within 18 months. The CDR3 loop spans 14 amino acids. Germline-derived CDR1 and CDR2 are LGHDT and YNNKEL (reference sequence). TCR beta CDR3 regions were amplified from RNA. Primed by the HTBI set, a first-round RT-PCR was run on the TCR CDR3. TCRdb used MiXCR to reprocess the multiplex PCR reads, holding one entry per CDR3 protein. The sample lists about 360,000 distinct CDR3 sequences, approximately 13% occurring once. In this sample, this clonotype turned up many times. As yet, its antigen is unknown. A junction boundary mismatches the germline segment, possibly from a read error.

The receptor's source is a woman in her late teens or twenties with Graves' hyperthyroidism. The sample taken for sequencing was blood. The chain combines TRBV3-1 with TRBJ1-2; the D gene is possibly TRBD1 (5 bases). CDR3: CASSEEGFPYGYTF. The DNA of the CDR3 is TGTGCCAGCAGCGAAGAGGGGTTCCCCTATGGCTACACCTTC. The full variable domain, with the rest looked up from reference TRBV3-1 and TRBJ1-2, is DTAVSQTPKYLVTQMGNDKSIKCEQNLGHDTMYWYKQDSKKFLKIMFSYNNKELIINETVPNRFSPKSPDKAHLNLHINSLELGDSAVYFCASSEEGFPYGYTFGSGTRLTVV.